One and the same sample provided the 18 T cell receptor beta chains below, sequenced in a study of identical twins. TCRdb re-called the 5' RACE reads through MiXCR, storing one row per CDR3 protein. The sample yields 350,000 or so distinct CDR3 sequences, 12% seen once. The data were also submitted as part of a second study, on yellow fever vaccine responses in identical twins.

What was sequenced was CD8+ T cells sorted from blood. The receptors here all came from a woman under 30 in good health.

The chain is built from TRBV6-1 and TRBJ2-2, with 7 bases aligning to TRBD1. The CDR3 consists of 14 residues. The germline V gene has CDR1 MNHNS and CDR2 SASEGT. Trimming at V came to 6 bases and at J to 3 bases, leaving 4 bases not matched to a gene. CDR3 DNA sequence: TGTGCCAGCAGACCGGGACAGTACACCGGGGAGCTGTTTTTT. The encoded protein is CASRPGQYTGELFF.

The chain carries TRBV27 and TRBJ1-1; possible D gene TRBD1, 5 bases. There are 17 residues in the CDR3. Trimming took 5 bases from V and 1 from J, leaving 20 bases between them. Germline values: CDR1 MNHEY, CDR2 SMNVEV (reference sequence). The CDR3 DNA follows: TGTGCCAGCAGTCAACACTACCAGGGCAGGCAGAACACTGAAGCTTTCTTT. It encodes CASSQHYQGRQNTEAFF.

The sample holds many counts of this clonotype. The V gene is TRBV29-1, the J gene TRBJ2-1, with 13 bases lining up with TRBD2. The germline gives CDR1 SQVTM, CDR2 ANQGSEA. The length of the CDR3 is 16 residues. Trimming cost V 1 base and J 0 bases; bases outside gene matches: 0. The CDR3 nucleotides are TGCAGCGTTGAAGGGACTAGCGGGAGCTCCTACAATGAGCAGTTCTTC. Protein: CSVEGTSGSSYNEQFF.

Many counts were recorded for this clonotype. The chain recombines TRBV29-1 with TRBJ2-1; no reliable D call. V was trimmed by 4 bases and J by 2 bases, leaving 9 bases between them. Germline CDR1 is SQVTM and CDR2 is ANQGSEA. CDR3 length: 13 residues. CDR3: CSVASATYNEQFF. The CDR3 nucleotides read TGCAGCGTTGCATCTGCAACCTACAATGAGCAGTTCTTC.

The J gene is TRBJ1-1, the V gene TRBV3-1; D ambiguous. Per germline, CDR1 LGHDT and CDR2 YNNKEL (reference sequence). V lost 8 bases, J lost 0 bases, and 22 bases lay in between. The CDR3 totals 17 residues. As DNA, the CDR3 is TGTGCCAGCTCCTATGAGGTAGCTCTGACCATGAACACTGAAGCTTTCTTT. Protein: CASSYEVALTMNTEAFF.

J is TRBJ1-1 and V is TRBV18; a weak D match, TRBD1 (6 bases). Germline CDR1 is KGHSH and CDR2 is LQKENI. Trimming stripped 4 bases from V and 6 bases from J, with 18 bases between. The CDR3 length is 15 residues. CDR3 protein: CASSLFRGLKAEAFF. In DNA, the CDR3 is TGTGCCAGCTCACTATTCAGGGGACTCAAGGCTGAAGCTTTCTTT.

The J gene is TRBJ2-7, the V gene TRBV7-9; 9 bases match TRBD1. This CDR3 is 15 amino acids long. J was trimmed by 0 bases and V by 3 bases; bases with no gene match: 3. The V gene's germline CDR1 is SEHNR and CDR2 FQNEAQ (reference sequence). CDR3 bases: TGTGCCAGCAGCTTGGGGACAGGGAGCTCCTACGAGCAGTACGTC. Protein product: CASSLGTGSSYEQYV.

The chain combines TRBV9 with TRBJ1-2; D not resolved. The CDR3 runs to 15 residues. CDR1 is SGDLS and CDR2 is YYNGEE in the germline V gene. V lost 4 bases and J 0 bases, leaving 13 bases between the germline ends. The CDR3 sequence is CASSPEGTPNYGYTF. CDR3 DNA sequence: TGTGCCAGCAGCCCCGAGGGCACCCCTAACTATGGCTACACCTTC.

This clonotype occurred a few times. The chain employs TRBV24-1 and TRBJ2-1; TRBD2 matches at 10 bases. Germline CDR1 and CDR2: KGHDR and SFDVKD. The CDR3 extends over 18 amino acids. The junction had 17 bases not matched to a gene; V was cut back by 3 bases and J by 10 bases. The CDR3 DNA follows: TGTGCCACCAGTGATCAAACAATAGCGGGAGGCGGGAAAATGGAGCAGTTCTTC. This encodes CATSDQTIAGGGKMEQFF.

This CDR3 is CASSESGSYEQYV. CDR3 in DNA: TGCGCCAGCAGTGAGTCCGGCTCCTACGAGCAGTACGTC. The chain carries TRBV10-2 and TRBJ2-7; no definite D call. The CDR3 covers 13 residues. V dropped 0 bases and J dropped 0 bases, with 3 bases sitting between them. CDR1 WSHSY and CDR2 SAAADI come from the germline V gene.

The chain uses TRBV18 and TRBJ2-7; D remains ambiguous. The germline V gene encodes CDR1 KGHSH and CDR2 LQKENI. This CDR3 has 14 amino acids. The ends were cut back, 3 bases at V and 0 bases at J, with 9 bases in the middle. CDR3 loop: CASSPAISSYEQYF. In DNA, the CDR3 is TGTGCCAGCTCACCGGCGATAAGCTCCTACGAGCAGTACTTC.

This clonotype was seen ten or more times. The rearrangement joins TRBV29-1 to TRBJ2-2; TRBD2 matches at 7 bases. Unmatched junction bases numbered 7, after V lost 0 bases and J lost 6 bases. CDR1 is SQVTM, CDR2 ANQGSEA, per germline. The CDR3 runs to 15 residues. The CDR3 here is CSVEDRGSGAGELFF. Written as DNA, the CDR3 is TGCAGCGTTGAAGATCGGGGGAGCGGGGCCGGGGAGCTGTTTTTT.

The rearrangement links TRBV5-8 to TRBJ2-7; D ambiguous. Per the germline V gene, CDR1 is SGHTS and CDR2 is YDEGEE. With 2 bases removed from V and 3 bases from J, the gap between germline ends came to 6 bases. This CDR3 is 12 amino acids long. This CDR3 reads CASSLSGYEQYV. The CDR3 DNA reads TGTGCCAGCAGCTTATCGGGCTACGAGCAGTACGTC.

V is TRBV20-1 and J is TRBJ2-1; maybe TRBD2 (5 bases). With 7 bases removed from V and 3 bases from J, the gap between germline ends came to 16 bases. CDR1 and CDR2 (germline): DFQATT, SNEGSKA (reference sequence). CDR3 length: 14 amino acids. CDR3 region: CSVSGLDLYNEQFF. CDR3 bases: TGCAGTGTATCCGGACTCGACCTCTACAATGAGCAGTTCTTC.

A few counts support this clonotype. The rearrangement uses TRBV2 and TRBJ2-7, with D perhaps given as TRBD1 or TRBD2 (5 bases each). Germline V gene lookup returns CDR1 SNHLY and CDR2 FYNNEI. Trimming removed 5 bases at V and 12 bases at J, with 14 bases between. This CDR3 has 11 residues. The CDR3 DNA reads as TGTGCCAGCAGTCCGGGACGGACCATGTACTTC. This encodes CASSPGRTMYF. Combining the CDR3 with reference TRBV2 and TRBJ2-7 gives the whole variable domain EPEVTQTPSHQVTQMGQEVILRCVPISNHLYFYWYRQILGQKVEFLVSFYNNEISEKSEIFDDQFSVERPDGSNFTLKIRSTKLEDSAMYFCASSPGRTMYFGPGTRLTVT.

The CDR3 sequence: CASSSFGQANTEAFF. The CDR3 DNA reads as TGTGCCAGCAGTTCCTTCGGACAGGCGAACACTGAAGCTTTCTTT. The V call is TRBV27, the J call TRBJ1-1, with TRBD1 matching over 7 bases. V shed 4 bases, J shed 1 base, and the junction held 6 bases outside the gene matches. Germline values: CDR1 MNHEY, CDR2 SMNVEV (reference sequence). CDR3 length: 15 amino acids.

The CDR3 DNA sequence: TGTGCCAGCACCGAGTTTTACGGGGTAACTGAAGCTTTCTTT. It is translated as CASTEFYGVTEAFF. The chain carries TRBV7-8 and TRBJ1-1; D remains ambiguous. The CDR3 loop spans 14 amino acids. Germline lookup yields CDR1 SGHVS and CDR2 FQNEAQ. The V gene lost 7 bases and the J gene lost 5 bases, with 17 bases spanning the gap.

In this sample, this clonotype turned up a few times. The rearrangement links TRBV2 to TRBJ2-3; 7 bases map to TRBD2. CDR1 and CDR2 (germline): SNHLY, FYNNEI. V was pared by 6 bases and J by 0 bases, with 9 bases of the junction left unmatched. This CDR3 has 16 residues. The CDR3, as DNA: TGTGCCAGCAGCCCTAGCCCGGGAGGAAGCACAGATACGCAGTATTTT. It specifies CASSPSPGGSTDTQYF. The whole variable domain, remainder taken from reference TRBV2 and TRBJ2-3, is EPEVTQTPSHQVTQMGQEVILRCVPISNHLYFYWYRQILGQKVEFLVSFYNNEISEKSEIFDDQFSVERPDGSNFTLKIRSTKLEDSAMYFCASSPSPGGSTDTQYFGPGTRLTVL.